This T cell receptor beta chain was recorded in a study of blood T cell repertoires in COVID-19. Study at large: There were acute and convalescent COVID-19 samples, and they came from the United States, Italy and Spain. T cells, B-cell-depleted T cells, or PBMCs provided the cDNA or gDNA that served as material.

TCRdb keeps only in-frame clones here, not all; method: immunoSEQ multiplex PCR. The sample contains approximately 100,000 clones, 85% to 90% of which appear only once. In Seattle, patients joined the study during active infection and were tracked longitudinally. Sequencing used peripheral blood. The sequence was obtained from a human donor with COVID-19, enrolled during active disease. The donor label of this sample is uncertain.

CDR3 bases: TGCGCCAGCAGTATGGACAGGGGATATGGCTACACCTTC. Translation: CASSMDRGYGYTF. This chain joins TRBV10-1 and TRBJ1-2; 9 nucleotides line up with TRBD1. V was pared by 5 bases and J by 5 bases, with 3 bases of the junction left unmatched. The CDR3 length is 13 residues. The germline CDR1 and CDR2 sequences are WNHNN and SYGVQD (reference sequence).